This entry lists 17 T cell receptor beta chains sequenced from one sample in a study of blood T cell repertoires in COVID-19. Sequenced by immunoSEQ multiplex PCR; TCRdb stores in-frame clones only, minus some. The sample lists 130,000 to 150,000 clones, roughly four fifths seen once, with approximately 2.9% in the top ten. Sequenced sample: peripheral blood. These receptors originate from a woman aged 80 or over with acute or convalescent COVID-19.

The chain couples TRBV6-5 to TRBJ1-2, with D tentatively TRBD1 (5 bases). This CDR3 is 14 amino acids long. V shed 3 bases and J shed 4 bases, with 12 bases lying between them. Germline lookup yields CDR1 MNHEY and CDR2 SVGAGI. The CDR3 reads CASSYDRASYGYTF. In nucleotides, the CDR3 is TGTGCCAGCAGTTATGACAGAGCCAGCTATGGCTACACCTTC.

V gene TRBV7-3 combines with J gene TRBJ1-1; maybe TRBD1 (6 bases). Germline V gives CDR1 SGHTA, CDR2 FQGTGA. The CDR3 covers 13 residues. Between the trimmed V and J ends, which lost 5 bases and 2 bases, there was a span of 9 bases. The CDR3 DNA follows: TGTGCCAGCAGCCTCAGGGGTAACACTGAAGCTTTCTTT. Amino acid sequence: CASSLRGNTEAFF.

The chain joins TRBV20-1 to TRBJ1-2; 7 bases align to TRBD1. The CDR3 spans 11 residues. Unmatched junction bases numbered 3, after V lost 4 bases and J lost 7 bases. Looked up from germline, CDR1 is DFQATT and CDR2 is SNEGSKA (reference sequence). CDR3 sequence: CSATDRAGYTF. The CDR3 DNA reads TGCAGTGCTACTGACAGGGCTGGCTACACCTTC.

The rearrangement uses TRBV3-1 (or the pseudogene TRBV3-2) and TRBJ1-5, with D uncertain. This CDR3 contains 16 residues. The V and J ends lost 3 bases and 2 bases respectively, with 14 bases between them. The germline V gene has CDR1 LGHDT and CDR2 YNNKEL (reference sequence). This CDR3 reads CASSQMEGARNQPQHF. In nucleotides, the CDR3 is TGTGCCAGCAGCCAGATGGAGGGCGCGCGCAATCAGCCCCAGCATTTT.

Regarding this clone: This CDR3 is also generated by other DNA sequences in the sample. The rearrangement uses TRBV5-1 and TRBJ1-5; 9 bases fit TRBD1. This CDR3 region has 15 residues. Trimming cost V 7 bases and J 0 bases; bases outside gene matches: 5. Germline CDR1 SGHRS, CDR2 YFSETQ. The CDR3 nucleotides read TGCGCCAGCCGTCGGACAGGGGATAGCAATCAGCCCCAGCATTTT. It specifies CASRRTGDSNQPQHF.

The chain employs TRBV5-1 and TRBJ1-2; 7 nucleotides align to TRBD1. CDR3 length: 14 residues. V shed 0 bases and J 4 bases; nucleotides not matched to a gene: 3. CDR1 SGHRS and CDR2 YFSETQ come from the germline V gene. The CDR3, as DNA: TGCGCCAGCAGCTTGGGACAGGGAGGCTATGGCTACACCTTC. This translates into CASSLGQGGYGYTF.

The chain couples TRBV18 to TRBJ1-5; TRBD1 is a possible D gene (5 bases). CDR1 and CDR2 from the germline V gene are KGHSH and LQKENI. The CDR3 has 14 amino acids. Between the trimmed V and J ends, which lost 5 bases and 0 bases, there was a span of 8 bases. The CDR3 DNA sequence: TGTGCCAGCTCATCGGGGGATAGCAATCAGCCCCAGCATTTT. Protein product: CASSSGDSNQPQHF. Combining the CDR3 with reference TRBV18 and TRBJ1-5 gives the whole variable domain NAGVMQNPRHLVRRRGQEARLRCSPMKGHSHVYWYRQLPEEGLKFMVYLQKENIIDESGMPKERFSAEFPKEGPSILRIQQVVRGDSAAYFCASSSGDSNQPQHFGDGTRLSIL.

The V gene is TRBV18, the J gene TRBJ1-1; tentatively, D is TRBD1 (6 bases). The V gene lost 3 bases and the J gene lost 0 bases, with 14 bases spanning the gap. Germline V gene lookup returns CDR1 KGHSH and CDR2 LQKENI. The CDR3 length is 16 residues. CDR3 in DNA: TGTGCCAGCTCACCCAATCTACAGGGTCTGAACACTGAAGCTTTCTTT. Its translation is CASSPNLQGLNTEAFF.

The chain carries TRBV9 and TRBJ2-2; D gene unclear. The CDR3 runs 15 residues. Germline values: CDR1 SGDLS, CDR2 YYNGEE. V was pared by 1 base and J by 1 base, with 8 bases between. Written as DNA, the CDR3 is TGTGCCAGCAGCGTAACTCATGGGAACACCGGGGAGCTGTTTTTT. It codes for CASSVTHGNTGELFF. Complete variable domain (other parts from reference TRBV9 and TRBJ2-2): DSGVTQTPKHLITATGQRVTLRCSPRSGDLSVYWYQQSLDQGLQFLIQYYNGEERAKGNILERFSAQQFPDLHSELNLSSLELGDSALYFCASSVTHGNTGELFFGEGSRLTVL.

The V and J genes are TRBV3-1 (or the pseudogene TRBV3-2) and TRBJ2-3; D possibly corresponds to TRBD2 (8 bases). There are 20 residues in the CDR3. From germline, CDR1 is LGHDT and CDR2 YNNKEL (reference sequence). Trimming shortened V by 4 bases and J by 1 base, and 27 bases separated the two germline ends. DNA for the CDR3: TGTGCCAGCAGCCCGATCAGGGGGGATAGCGGGGCGGCGGGCACAGATACGCAGTATTTT. It specifies CASSPIRGDSGAAGTDTQYF.

The chain couples TRBV5-1 to TRBJ2-2, with D possibly matching TRBD2 (6 bases). The CDR3 contains 14 residues. In germline, CDR1 is SGHRS, CDR2 YFSETQ. Trimming left V 2 bases short and J 4 bases short, with 9 bases between. The CDR3: CASSFGGLTGELFF. DNA of the CDR3: TGCGCCAGCAGCTTCGGGGGTCTCACCGGGGAGCTGTTTTTT. The variable domain in full, completed from reference TRBV5-1 and TRBJ2-2, reads KAGVTQTPRYLIKTRGQQVTLSCSPISGHRSVSWYQQTPGQGLQFLFEYFSETQRNKGNFPGRFSGRQFSNSRSEMNVSTLELGDSALYLCASSFGGLTGELFFGEGSRLTVL.

This chain joins TRBV5-8 and TRBJ1-1, with D possibly matching TRBD1 (5 bases). The germline CDR1 and CDR2 sequences are SGHTS and YDEGEE. CDR3 length: 14 amino acids. Between the trimmed V and J ends, which lost 2 bases and 0 bases, there was a span of 8 bases. CDR3 in DNA: TGTGCCAGCAGCTTTAGGGGTCTGAACACTGAAGCTTTCTTT. Residues: CASSFRGLNTEAFF.

The chain combines TRBV18 with TRBJ2-1; the match to TRBD2 covers 12 bases. The ends lost 4 bases at V and 6 bases at J; junction bases unmatched: 7. Germline V gene data show CDR1 as KGHSH and CDR2 as LQKENI. This CDR3 region has 16 residues. The CDR3 DNA sequence: TGTGCCAGCTCACTTGTCGGACTAGCGGGGCCCAATGAGCAGTTCTTC. It encodes CASSLVGLAGPNEQFF.

This clone was counted a few times. V is TRBV7-9 and J is TRBJ1-2; TRBD1 matches at 9 bases. The V gene end was trimmed by 3 bases and the J gene end by 8 bases; junction bases not matched to a gene: 4. CDR3 length: 13 amino acids. Germline V lookup: CDR1 SEHNR, CDR2 FQNEAQ (reference sequence). The CDR3, as DNA: TGTGCCAGCAGCTTCGGGACAGGGCAGGGCTACACCTTC. Translation gives CASSFGTGQGYTF.

The chain links TRBV6-5 to TRBJ1-1, with a tentative D call TRBD1 (6 bases). The CDR3 contains 12 residues. Germline V gene lookup returns CDR1 MNHEY and CDR2 SVGAGI. The V gene lost 6 bases and the J gene lost 4 bases, with 9 bases spanning the gap. The chain's CDR3 is CASRQGGTEAFF. CDR3 bases: TGTGCCAGCAGACAGGGTGGCACTGAAGCTTTCTTT.

The genes are TRBV4-1 and TRBJ2-7, with 8 bases lining up with TRBD1. The germline V gene has CDR1 MGHRA and CDR2 YSYEKL. Unmatched junction bases numbered 5, after V lost 1 base and J lost 3 bases. There are 15 residues in the CDR3. The CDR3: CASSQGGTGDYEQYF. The CDR3 DNA reads as TGCGCCAGCAGCCAAGGTGGGACAGGAGACTACGAGCAGTACTTC.

This chain joins TRBV6-1 and TRBJ1-2, with a tentative D call TRBD1 (5 bases). V was trimmed by 1 base and J by 4 bases, leaving 22 bases between them. Germline lookup yields CDR1 MNHNS and CDR2 SASEGT. The CDR3 has 18 amino acids. CDR3: CASSEGRGRGVDVYGYTF. CDR3 nucleotide sequence: TGTGCCAGCAGTGAAGGCCGGGGGAGGGGAGTCGATGTCTATGGCTACACCTTC.